This T cell receptor beta chain was recovered during a study of shared clonotypes between healthy human individuals. Assay used: immunoSEQ multiplex PCR; TCRdb lists only in-frame clones, some missing. Of over a million clones detected, about four fifths appear once; the ten largest clones hold 0.61%. Germline CDR1 and CDR2: SGHTS and YDEGEE. CDR3 size: 12 residues. V lost 5 bases and J lost 5, with 10 bases in between. The sequence derives from a man aged 18 to 29 in good health. Some clones in this sample may be carry-over from other donors' samples. The chain joins TRBV5-8 to TRBJ2-5, with D possibly being TRBD1 (6 bases). The sample comprised memory CD4+ T cells from PBMCs. Described subset: CD45RA-negative fraction. The CDR3 nucleotides read TGTGCCAGCAGTTCCAGGGGTGAGACCCAGTACTTC. It encodes CASSSRGETQYF.